Given below is one TCR beta chain in context. What it recognizes is unknown. The naive gate required viable CD3+CD4+ or CD3+CD8+ cells with CCR7+CD45RA+CD45RO-CD95-CD27+CD28+ phenotype. On the day of bone marrow donation, the related graft donor provided peripheral blood. Profiled with immunoSEQ multiplex PCR; TCRdb holds only in-frame clones, not every one. This sample has around 20,000 clones, with roughly 98% found just once. This record comes from a study of T cells after posttransplantation cyclophosphamide. Study-wide results and caveats: TRB overlap between skin or GI tissue T cells and blood was limited. After PTCy, TRB diversity resembled that of CNI/methotrexate controls. Later blood repertoires were often dominated by clones from the donor CD8+ memory compartment.

Germline V gene sequence: CDR1 SGHTA, CDR2 FQGNSA. CDR3 length: 13 residues. The V and J ends lost 0 bases and 4 bases respectively, with 5 bases between them. The material sequenced was naive CD4+ T cells sorted from PBMCs. This receptor was obtained from a man aged 40-49 years in good health, CMV-negative, and a related stem cell transplant donor. The chain employs TRBV7-2 and TRBJ2-3, with unresolved D. As DNA, the CDR3 is TGTGCCAGCAGCTTAGCAAGCCCAGATACGCAGTATTTT. Its translation is CASSLASPDTQYF.